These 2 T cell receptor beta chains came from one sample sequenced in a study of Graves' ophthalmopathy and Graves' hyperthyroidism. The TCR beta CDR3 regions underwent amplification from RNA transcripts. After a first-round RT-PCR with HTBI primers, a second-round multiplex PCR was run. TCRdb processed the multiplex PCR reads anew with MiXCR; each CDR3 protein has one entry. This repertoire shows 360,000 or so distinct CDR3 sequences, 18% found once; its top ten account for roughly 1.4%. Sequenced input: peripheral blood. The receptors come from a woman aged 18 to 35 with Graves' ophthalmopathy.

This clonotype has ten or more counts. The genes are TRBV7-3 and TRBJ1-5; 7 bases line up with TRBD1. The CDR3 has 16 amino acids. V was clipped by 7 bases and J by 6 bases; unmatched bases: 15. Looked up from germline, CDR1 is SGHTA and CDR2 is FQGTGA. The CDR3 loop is CASISGVQGGGQPQHF. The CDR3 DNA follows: TGTGCCAGCATCTCCGGGGTGCAAGGGGGCGGTCAGCCCCAGCATTTT. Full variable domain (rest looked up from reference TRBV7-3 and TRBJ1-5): GAGVSQTPSNKVTEKGKYVELRCDPISGHTALYWYRQSLGQGPEFLIYFQGTGAADDSGLPNDRFFAVRPEGSVSTLKIQRTERGDSAVYLCASISGVQGGGQPQHFGDGTRLSIL.

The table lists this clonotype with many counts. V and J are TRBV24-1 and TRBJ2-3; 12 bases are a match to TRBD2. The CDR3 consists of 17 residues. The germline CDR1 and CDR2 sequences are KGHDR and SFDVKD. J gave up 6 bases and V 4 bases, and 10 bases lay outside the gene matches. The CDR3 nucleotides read TGTGCCACCAGTGACACAGGGGGACTAGCGGGCCCGGATACGCAGTATTTT. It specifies CATSDTGGLAGPDTQYF.